This T cell receptor (delta chain) is from a study of gamma-delta T cells after stem cell transplantation. TCRdb reprocessed the RT-PCR reads through CATT. This sample yields under 1,200 delta-chain clones, of which under 4% are seen a single time; 40% to 60% belongs to the top ten. There are 17 residues in the CDR3. Losses at the gene ends were 3 bases for V and 6 bases for J; bases not matched to a gene: 15. CDR1 and CDR2 from the germline V gene are GEAIGNYY and EKD. This clone was seen a few times. TCRdb's protein for this DNA is that of a much larger clone and differs from the translation at residue 5, likely a read error; the protein shown is the DNA translation.

Material: gamma-delta T cells. This chain uses TRDV2 with TRDJ1, with 10 bases fitting TRDD3. This clonotype was sampled from a human donor. It is not recorded whose cells these are; they may come from a transplant donor. CDR3: CACDSLLGDSGPYKLIF. For the CDR3, the DNA is TGTGCCTGTGACTCCTTACTGGGGGATTCTGGACCATATAAACTCATCTTT.